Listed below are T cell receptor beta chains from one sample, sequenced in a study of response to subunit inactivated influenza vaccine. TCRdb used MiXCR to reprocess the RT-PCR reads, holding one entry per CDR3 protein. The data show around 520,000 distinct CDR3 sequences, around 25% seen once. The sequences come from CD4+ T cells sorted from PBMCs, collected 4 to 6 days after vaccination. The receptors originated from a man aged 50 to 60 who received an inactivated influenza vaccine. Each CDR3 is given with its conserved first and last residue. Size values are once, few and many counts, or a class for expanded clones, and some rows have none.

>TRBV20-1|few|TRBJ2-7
CSASRGDYEQYF
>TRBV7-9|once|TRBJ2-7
CASSLDAGPGEQYF
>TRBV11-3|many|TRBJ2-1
CASSTGPQNEQFF
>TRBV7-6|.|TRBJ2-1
CASSKRTSGIMSYNEQFF
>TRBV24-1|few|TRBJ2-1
CATSPGQGYNEQFF
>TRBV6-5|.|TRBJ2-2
CASSYFDRGTGELFF
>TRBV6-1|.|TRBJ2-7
CASRPPGQSYEQYF
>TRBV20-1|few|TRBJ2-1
CSKPGAGGKREQFF
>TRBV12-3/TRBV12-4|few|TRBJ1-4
CASRGSRGEKLFF
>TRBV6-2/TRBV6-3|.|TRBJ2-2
CASNYQGTGELFF
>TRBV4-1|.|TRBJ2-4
CASSQDGLGPQYF
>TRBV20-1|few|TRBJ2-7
CSARDLGRPSSYEQYF
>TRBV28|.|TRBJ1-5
CASSLLLNQPQHF
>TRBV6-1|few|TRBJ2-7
CASTPLGQGIYEQYF
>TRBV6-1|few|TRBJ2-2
CASSTGGHITNTGELFF
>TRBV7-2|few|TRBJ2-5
CASSRTRTEETQYF
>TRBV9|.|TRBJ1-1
CASSVATKNTEAFF
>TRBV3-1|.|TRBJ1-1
CASSQRLSMNTEAFF
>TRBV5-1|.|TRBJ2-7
CASSSRGAHEQYF
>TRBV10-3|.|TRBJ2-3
CAIGTSGNTDTQYF
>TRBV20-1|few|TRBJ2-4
CSALRSGQGAHIQYF
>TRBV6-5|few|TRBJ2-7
CASSYSGTGDYEQYF
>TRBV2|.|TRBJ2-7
CASSVTGGVEQYF
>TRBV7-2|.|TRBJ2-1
CASAGTSGLFRHNEQFF
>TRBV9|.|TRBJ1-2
CASSGGTGEHTYGYTF
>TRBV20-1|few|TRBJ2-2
CSARLGGSTGELFF
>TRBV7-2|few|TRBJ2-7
CASSLGGTTGNEQYF
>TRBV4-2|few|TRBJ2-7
CASSPSKGLPSYEQYF
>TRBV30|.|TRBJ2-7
CAWSYDRVQYF
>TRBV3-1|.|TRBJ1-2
CASSQEKPSTRDQIGYTF
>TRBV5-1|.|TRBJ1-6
CASSLMGHNNSPLHF
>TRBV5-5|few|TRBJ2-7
CASSTVGTGHYEQYF
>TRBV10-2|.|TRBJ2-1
CASSDGGGVYEQFF
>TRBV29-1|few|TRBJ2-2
CSVAPRLAGPGELFF
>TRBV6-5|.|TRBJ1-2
CASSSRTGINYGYTF
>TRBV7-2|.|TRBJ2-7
CASSFGQGVNEQYF
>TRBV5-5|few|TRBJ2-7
CASSILARNPSYEQYF
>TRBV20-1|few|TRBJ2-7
CSARTGTGGYEQYF
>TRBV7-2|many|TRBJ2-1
CASSSTGLAGGRIEQFF
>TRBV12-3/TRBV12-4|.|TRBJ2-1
CASSMGTGGVEQFF
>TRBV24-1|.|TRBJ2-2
CATSIHRGGNTGELFF
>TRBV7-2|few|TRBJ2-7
CASSLMVAGGNYEQYF
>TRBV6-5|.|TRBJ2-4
CASSYSGVPGNIQYF
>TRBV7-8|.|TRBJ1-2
CASSPMNGYGYTF